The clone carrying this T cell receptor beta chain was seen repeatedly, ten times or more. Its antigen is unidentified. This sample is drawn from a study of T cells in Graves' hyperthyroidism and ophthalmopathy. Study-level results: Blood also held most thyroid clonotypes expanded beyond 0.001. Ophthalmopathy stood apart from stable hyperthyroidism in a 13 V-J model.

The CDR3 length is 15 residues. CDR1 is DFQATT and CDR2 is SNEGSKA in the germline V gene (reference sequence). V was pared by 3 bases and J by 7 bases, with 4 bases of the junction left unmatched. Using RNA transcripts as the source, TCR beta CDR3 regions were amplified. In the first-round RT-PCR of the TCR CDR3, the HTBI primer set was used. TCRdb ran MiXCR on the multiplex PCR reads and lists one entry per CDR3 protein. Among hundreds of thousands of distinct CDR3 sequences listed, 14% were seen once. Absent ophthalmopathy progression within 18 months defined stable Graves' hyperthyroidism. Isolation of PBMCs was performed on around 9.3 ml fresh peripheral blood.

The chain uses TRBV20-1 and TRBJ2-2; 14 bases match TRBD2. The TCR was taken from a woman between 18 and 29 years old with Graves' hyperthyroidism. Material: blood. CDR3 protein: CSARGLAGENGELFF. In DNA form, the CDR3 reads TGCAGTGCTAGGGGACTAGCGGGAGAAAACGGGGAGCTGTTTTTT.